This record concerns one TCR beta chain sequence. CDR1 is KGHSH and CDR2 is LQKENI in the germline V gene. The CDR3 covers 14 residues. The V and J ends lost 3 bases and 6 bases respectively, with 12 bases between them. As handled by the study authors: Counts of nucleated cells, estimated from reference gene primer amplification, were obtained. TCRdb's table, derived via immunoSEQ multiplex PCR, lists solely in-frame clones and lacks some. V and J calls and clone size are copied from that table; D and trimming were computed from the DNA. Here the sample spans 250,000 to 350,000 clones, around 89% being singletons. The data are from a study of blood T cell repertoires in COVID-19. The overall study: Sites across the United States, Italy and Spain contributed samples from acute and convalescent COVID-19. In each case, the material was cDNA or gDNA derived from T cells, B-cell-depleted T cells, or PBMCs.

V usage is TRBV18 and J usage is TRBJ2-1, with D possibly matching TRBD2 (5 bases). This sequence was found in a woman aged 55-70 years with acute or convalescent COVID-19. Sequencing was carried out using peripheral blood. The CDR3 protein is CASSPPTMANEQFF. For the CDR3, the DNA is TGTGCCAGCTCACCGCCGACTATGGCCAATGAGCAGTTCTTC.